A selection of T cell receptor beta chains follows, all from one sample in a study of blood T cell repertoires in COVID-19. Profiling relied on immunoSEQ multiplex PCR, and the TCRdb table lists in-frame clones only, not all of them. The sample includes over 55,000 clones, 91% of them seen just once. Material: peripheral blood. The receptor set was obtained from a man between 60 and 75 years old with acute or convalescent COVID-19. The CDR3 runs from the conserved cysteine through the conserved F or W. The D gene is left open where the match is weak. Not every row has a clone size; where given, it reads once, few, many or a size class.

abundance	len	v_gene	j_gene	d_gene	CDR3nt	CDR3aa
NA	16	TRBV3-1/TRBV3-2	TRBJ1-3	NA	TGTGCCAGCAGCTCCAAACCGGGAGTGTTTGGAAACACCATATATTTT	CASSSKPGVFGNTIYF
few	15	TRBV6-5	TRBJ2-3	NA	TGTGCCACCGGGTCCCTTGGCTTACAGGCAGATACGCAGTATTTT	CATGSLGLQADTQYF
once	17	TRBV6-2/TRBV6-3	TRBJ2-5	NA	TGTGCCAGCAGTTACTCAAGCGCCCACCCCTATATGGAGACCCAGTACTTC	CASSYSSAHPYMETQYF
NA	15	TRBV7-9	TRBJ2-7	TRBD1	TGTGCCAGCAGCCGTTCGACAGGGACCTTCTACGAGCAGTACTTC	CASSRSTGTFYEQYF
NA	16	TRBV27	TRBJ2-2	NA	TGTGCCAGCAGTAGACGGTGGCAGGGGAAAACCGGGGAGCTGTTTTTT	CASSRRWQGKTGELFF
once	14	TRBV5-1	TRBJ2-1	NA	TGCGCCAGCAGCTTGCTACGGGACTACAATGAGCAGTTCTTC	CASSLLRDYNEQFF
NA	18	TRBV19	TRBJ2-1	TRBD2	TGTGCCAGTAGAAAAGTTCTAGCGGGAGGGCCTTCGTACAATGAGCAGTTCTTC	CASRKVLAGGPSYNEQFF
NA	13	TRBV4-2	TRBJ2-1	NA	TGTGCCAGCAGCCAAGGGACAGTCAATGAGCAGTTCTTC	CASSQGTVNEQFF
NA	15	TRBV4-3	TRBJ1-4	NA	TGCGCCAGCAGCCAAGATGGGCGGGATAATGAAAAACTGTTTTTT	CASSQDGRDNEKLFF
NA	15	TRBV2	TRBJ2-1	TRBD2	TGTGCCAGCAGCGGACTAGCGGGAGGGGACAATGAGCAGTTCTTC	CASSGLAGGDNEQFF
NA	15	TRBV28	TRBJ2-1	TRBD2	TGTGCCAGCAGTTTCTTAGCGGGAGGGAACAATGAGCAGTTCTTC	CASSFLAGGNNEQFF